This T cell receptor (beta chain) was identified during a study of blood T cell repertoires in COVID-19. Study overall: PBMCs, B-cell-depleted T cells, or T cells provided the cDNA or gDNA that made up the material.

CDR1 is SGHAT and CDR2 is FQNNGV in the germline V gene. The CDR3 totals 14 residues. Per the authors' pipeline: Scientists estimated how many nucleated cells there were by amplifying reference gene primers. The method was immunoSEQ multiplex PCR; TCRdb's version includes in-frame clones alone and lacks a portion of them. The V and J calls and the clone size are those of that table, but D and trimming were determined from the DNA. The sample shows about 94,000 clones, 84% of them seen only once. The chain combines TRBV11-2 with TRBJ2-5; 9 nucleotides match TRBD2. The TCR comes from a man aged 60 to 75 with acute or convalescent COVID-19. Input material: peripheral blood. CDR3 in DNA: TGTGCGACGAAACGGGGACTAGCCCAAGAGACCCAGTACTTC. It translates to CATKRGLAQETQYF.